What follows are 17 T cell receptor beta chains derived from one specimen sequenced in a study of blood T cell repertoires in COVID-19 (dated by TCRdb to the early 2020s). The library came from the immunoSEQ multiplex PCR assay. TCRdb re-hosts the immuneACCESS table, in-frame sequences only. Its copies lack some clones; in the studies checked, an unresolved V gene accounts for under half of them, and the cause for the rest is not known. The sample table lists 31,000 or so clones, 80% to 90% of them with a count of one. The ten largest clones take up about 24% of the sample. Source material: peripheral blood. Every receptor here comes from a human donor with active COVID-19. The donor label of this sample is uncertain.

The genes are TRBV2 and TRBJ2-2, with D hard to call. Per germline, CDR1 SNHLY and CDR2 FYNNEI. Trimming took off 8 bases at V and 2 bases at J, with 3 bases between the two ends. The CDR3 is 11 residues long. The CDR3 nucleotides are TGTGCCAGCTCAAACACCGGGGAGCTGTTTTTT. Translated, it gives CASSNTGELFF. Full variable domain (missing parts from reference TRBV2 and TRBJ2-2): EPEVTQTPSHQVTQMGQEVILRCVPISNHLYFYWYRQILGQKVEFLVSFYNNEISEKSEIFDDQFSVERPDGSNFTLKIRSTKLEDSAMYFCASSNTGELFFGEGSRLTVL.

This clone was seen only once. The chain uses TRBV18 and TRBJ2-7; 9 bases line up with TRBD1. The CDR3 is 14 amino acids. V lost 6 bases and J lost 2; bases outside the gene matches: 5. Germline CDR1 and CDR2: KGHSH and LQKENI. CDR3 in DNA: TGTGCCAGCTCGGGGGACAGGGACGCCTACGAGCAGTACTTC. It specifies CASSGDRDAYEQYF. Full variable domain (rest looked up from reference TRBV18 and TRBJ2-7): NAGVMQNPRHLVRRRGQEARLRCSPMKGHSHVYWYRQLPEEGLKFMVYLQKENIIDESGMPKERFSAEFPKEGPSILRIQQVVRGDSAAYFCASSGDRDAYEQYFGPGTRLTVT.

V and J are TRBV9 and TRBJ1-2; TRBD1 aligns across 10 bases. Germline CDR1 is SGDLS and CDR2 is YYNGEE. Losses at the gene ends were 2 bases for V and 6 bases for J; bases not matched to a gene: 7. The CDR3 covers 15 residues. In DNA, the CDR3 is TGTGCCAGCAGCGTCACTCCCGGGACAGGGGATGGCTACACCTTC. Its protein product is CASSVTPGTGDGYTF.

The chain uses TRBV27 and TRBJ1-2; D possibly corresponds to TRBD1 (6 bases). The V gene lost 5 bases and the J gene lost 7 bases, with 23 bases spanning the gap. This CDR3 is 16 amino acids long. In germline, CDR1 is MNHEY, CDR2 SMNVEV (reference sequence). As DNA, the CDR3 is TGTGCCAGCAGTCCCCTCCTCGCACAGGGTACGGGTGGCTACACCTTC. Translated: CASSPLLAQGTGGYTF.

This sequence joins TRBV9 and TRBJ1-4; D is perhaps TRBD1 (5 bases). V dropped 0 bases and J dropped 7 bases, with 22 bases sitting between them. CDR3 length equals 18 residues. The germline V gene has CDR1 SGDLS and CDR2 YYNGEE. The CDR3 here is CASSVGPQGQGGGEKLFF. CDR3 coding DNA: TGTGCCAGCAGCGTAGGGCCCCAAGGGCAGGGAGGCGGTGAAAAACTGTTTTTT. Variable domain in full (rest from reference TRBV9 and TRBJ1-4): DSGVTQTPKHLITATGQRVTLRCSPRSGDLSVYWYQQSLDQGLQFLIQYYNGEERAKGNILERFSAQQFPDLHSELNLSSLELGDSALYFCASSVGPQGQGGGEKLFFGSGTQLSVL.

The CDR3 DNA reads TGTGCCAGTAGTATAGATCGGGATACGCAGTATTTT. This codes for CASSIDRDTQYF. The chain uses TRBV19 and TRBJ2-3; no firm D call. The CDR3 consists of 12 residues. Germline lookup yields CDR1 LNHDA and CDR2 SQIVND (reference sequence). Between the trimmed V and J ends, which lost 0 bases and 6 bases, there was a span of 4 bases.

The rearrangement uses TRBV4-2 and TRBJ2-5; 8 bases line up with TRBD1. V shed 3 bases and J 2 bases; nucleotides not matched to a gene: 2. This CDR3 region has 14 residues. Per the germline V gene, CDR1 is LGHNA and CDR2 is YNFKEQ. CDR3 amino acids: CASSQRTGQETQYF. As DNA, the CDR3 is TGTGCCAGCAGCCAGCGGACAGGGCAAGAGACCCAGTACTTC.

The chain combines TRBV11-2 with TRBJ1-3, with TRBD1 matching over 10 bases. The germline CDR1 and CDR2 sequences are SGHAT and FQNNGV. V lost 1 base and J lost 9; bases outside the gene matches: 6. There are 15 residues in the CDR3. The CDR3 region is CASSLALDRGGTIYF. The CDR3 region has the DNA TGTGCCAGCAGCTTAGCCCTGGACAGGGGGGGCACCATATATTTT.

The rearrangement links TRBV5-1 to TRBJ1-4; D unclear. The CDR3 sequence is 14 residues long. Trimming took off 1 base at V and 7 bases at J, with 11 bases between the two ends. The germline V gene encodes CDR1 SGHRS and CDR2 YFSETQ. The DNA for the CDR3 is TGCGCCAGCAGCTTGTGGGGAGAGGGTGAAAAACTGTTTTTT. This codes for CASSLWGEGEKLFF.

The V and J genes are TRBV27 and TRBJ1-2; D may be TRBD1 (5 bases). Germline V gene lookup returns CDR1 MNHEY and CDR2 SMNVEV (reference sequence). The CDR3 contains 14 residues. V lost 10 bases and J 3 bases, leaving 18 bases between the germline ends. DNA for the CDR3: TGTGCCACAAAACCCCGGACACCTCACTATGGCTACACCTTC. It is translated as CATKPRTPHYGYTF.

V is TRBV10-3 and J is TRBJ2-3; D call uncertain. The CDR3 loop spans 11 amino acids. Trimming left V 3 bases short and J 11 bases short, with 9 bases between. Germline V CDR1 and CDR2: ENHRY, SYGVKD. DNA of the CDR3: TGTGCCATCAGTGAAACGGTCCGGCAGTATTTT. This sequence encodes CAISETVRQYF.

The CDR3, as DNA: TGTGCCACCAGCAGATCGGGACTAGCGGGAGGGCCACGCAATGAGCAGTTCTTC. As protein: CATSRSGLAGGPRNEQFF. V gene TRBV15 combines with J gene TRBJ2-1; 16 positions agree with TRBD2. Looked up from germline, CDR1 is LNHNV and CDR2 is YYDKDF (reference sequence). V lost 2 bases and J lost 6; bases outside the gene matches: 7. This CDR3 region has 18 residues.

The V and J genes are TRBV6-5 and TRBJ2-7; 8 nucleotides line up with TRBD1. This CDR3 is built from 13 residues. Germline assignment: CDR1 MNHEY and CDR2 SVGAGI. The V and J ends lost 6 bases and 0 bases, in that order; junction bases with no gene match: 1. CDR3 DNA sequence: TGTGCCAGCAGCGGACAGGGCTCCTACGAGCAGTACTTC. Its translation: CASSGQGSYEQYF.

The chain employs TRBV27 and TRBJ1-5, with D possibly TRBD1 on 6 matching bases. This CDR3 has 16 amino acids. Germline V CDR1 and CDR2: MNHEY, SMNVEV (reference sequence). V was clipped by 2 bases and J by 4 bases, with 15 bases between them. The CDR3 reads CASSLLPDSLNQPQHF. The CDR3 bases are TGTGCCAGCAGTTTACTCCCGGACAGTCTTAATCAGCCCCAGCATTTT.

The gene calls are TRBV18 and TRBJ1-1; 9 nucleotides agree with TRBD1. CDR3 length: 17 amino acids. Germline V CDR1 and CDR2: KGHSH, LQKENI. The J segment lost 5 bases and the V segment lost 6 bases, leaving 16 bases of the junction unmatched. The CDR3 coding sequence is TGTGCCAGCTCCCCTGTTTTTCCTGGGACAGGGAGTACTGAAGCTTTCTTT. Its translation: CASSPVFPGTGSTEAFF. Based on the CDR3 plus reference TRBV18 and TRBJ1-1, the full variable domain is NAGVMQNPRHLVRRRGQEARLRCSPMKGHSHVYWYRQLPEEGLKFMVYLQKENIIDESGMPKERFSAEFPKEGPSILRIQQVVRGDSAAYFCASSPVFPGTGSTEAFFGQGTRLTVV.

The chain joins TRBV6-4 to TRBJ2-3, with 9 bases matching TRBD1. Germline V gives CDR1 MRHNA, CDR2 SNTAGT. The CDR3 is 14 residues long. V lost 6 bases, J lost 4 bases, and 5 bases stayed unmatched. CDR3 sequence (DNA): TGTGCCAGCAGCGCGGGACAGGGTTCAGATACGCAGTATTTT. It yields the protein CASSAGQGSDTQYF.

The chain is built from TRBV7-8 and TRBJ2-3, with 8 bases matching TRBD2. The germline CDR1 and CDR2 sequences are SGHVS and FQNEAQ. After removal of 5 bases from V and 3 bases from J, the junction contained 10 bases not matched to a gene. The CDR3 has 16 residues. The DNA for the CDR3 is TGTGCCAGCAGCCCCGGCGCGGGGGGATGGACAGATACGCAGTATTTT. Its translation: CASSPGAGGWTDTQYF.